This passage covers 27 T cell receptor beta chains from one sample sequenced in a study of cytotoxic CD8 clonotypes in ibrutinib-treated CLL. TCRdb's table, derived via immunoSEQ multiplex PCR, lists solely in-frame clones and lacks some. The data contain some 300,000 clones, about 80% of them singletons. Here the sequenced sample was PBMCs, taken before ibrutinib treatment. The source is a human donor with chronic lymphocytic leukemia.

The chain employs TRBV5-1 and TRBJ2-3, with 8 bases identical to TRBD1. CDR3 size: 16 residues. Germline CDR1 is SGHRS and CDR2 is YFSETQ. Trimming cost V 2 bases and J 0 bases; bases outside gene matches: 5. This CDR3 reads CASSFLGTGSTDTQYF. The CDR3 coding sequence is TGCGCCAGCAGCTTCCTCGGGACAGGAAGCACAGATACGCAGTATTTT.

The CDR3 reads CASSLKSSGRLSYSYEQYF. The CDR3 bases are TGTGCCAGCAGCTTAAAGAGTAGCGGGAGGTTATCTTACTCCTACGAGCAGTACTTC. The V gene is TRBV7-3, the J gene TRBJ2-7; 10 bases fit TRBD2. Germline CDR1 and CDR2: SGHTA and FQGTGA. There are 19 residues in the CDR3. The V and J ends lost 1 base and 0 bases, in that order; junction bases with no gene match: 12.

V usage is TRBV27 and J usage is TRBJ2-7, with D tentatively TRBD1 (6 bases). CDR3 length: 15 amino acids. Trimming cost V 2 bases and J 6 bases, with 17 bases left between them. CDR1 and CDR2 from the germline V gene are MNHEY and SMNVEV (reference sequence). CDR3 residues: CASSLGTGLLTEQYF. DNA of the CDR3: TGTGCCAGCAGTTTAGGTACAGGGTTGTTAACCGAGCAGTACTTC.

The chain links TRBV11-2 to TRBJ2-5; the D gene could be TRBD1 or TRBD2 (5 bases each). CDR3 length: 12 residues. Trimming left V 5 bases short and J 3 bases short, with 7 bases between. Per the germline V gene, CDR1 is SGHAT and CDR2 is FQNNGV. DNA for the CDR3: TGTGCCAGCAGCCGAGGGGAAGAGACCCAGTACTTC. It codes for CASSRGEETQYF. The variable domain in full, completed from reference TRBV11-2 and TRBJ2-5, reads EAGVAQSPRYKIIEKRQSVAFWCNPISGHATLYWYQQILGQGPKLLIQFQNNGVVDDSQLPKDRFSAERLKGVDSTLKIQPAKLEDSAVYLCASSRGEETQYFGPGTRLLVL.

The rearrangement joins TRBV5-1 to TRBJ2-5; 8 bases line up with TRBD2. Trimming removed 4 bases from V and 2 bases from J; junction bases left unmatched: 16. Germline V gene data show CDR1 as SGHRS and CDR2 as YFSETQ. The CDR3 is made up of 18 amino acids. CDR3 nucleotides: TGCGCCAGCAGCCCAGGCTGGCCGGGAGGGCCTGGTCAAGAGACCCAGTACTTC. Amino acid sequence: CASSPGWPGGPGQETQYF.

This clone was detected only a few times. The rearrangement links TRBV11-2 to TRBJ1-2; 9 bases line up with TRBD1. Germline-derived CDR1 and CDR2 are SGHAT and FQNNGV. The CDR3 contains 15 residues. The V and J ends lost 0 bases and 8 bases, in that order; junction bases with no gene match: 7. This CDR3 reads CASSLDMGQGMGYTF. For the CDR3, the DNA is TGTGCCAGCAGCTTAGATATGGGACAGGGCATGGGCTACACCTTC.

This chain uses TRBV7-9 with TRBJ2-2; D unresolved. V was trimmed by 0 bases and J by 1 base, leaving 3 bases between them. The length of the CDR3 is 14 residues. Germline V lookup: CDR1 SEHNR, CDR2 FQNEAQ (reference sequence). The CDR3 sequence: CASSLAGNTGELFF. The CDR3 DNA follows: TGTGCCAGCAGCTTAGCAGGGAACACCGGGGAGCTGTTTTTT. The complete variable domain, with remaining parts taken from reference TRBV7-9 and TRBJ2-2, reads DTGVSQNPRHKITKRGQNVTFRCDPISEHNRLYWYRQTLGQGPEFLTYFQNEAQLEKSRLLSDRFSAERPKGSFSTLEIQRTEQGDSAMYLCASSLAGNTGELFFGEGSRLTVL.

This chain links TRBV4-2 with TRBJ2-7; TRBD2 agrees at 7 bases. The CDR3 runs 15 residues. From germline, CDR1 is LGHNA and CDR2 YNFKEQ. V trimming: 3 bases; J trimming: 4 bases; junction bases outside the gene matches: 9. In DNA form, the CDR3 reads TGTGCCAGCAGCCACGTGGGCGGGAGTCTGTACGAGCAGTACTTC. This translates into CASSHVGGSLYEQYF.

CDR3 coding DNA: TGTGCCAGCAGTCTCGGGACACTTTACACTGAAGCTTTCTTT. It specifies CASSLGTLYTEAFF. V is TRBV27 and J is TRBJ1-1; D perhaps matches TRBD1 (6 bases). Germline-derived CDR1 and CDR2 are MNHEY and SMNVEV (reference sequence). Trimming removed 5 bases at V and 3 bases at J, with 13 bases between. The CDR3 has 14 residues.

The rearrangement uses TRBV10-3 and TRBJ2-7; 10 positions match TRBD1. V was clipped by 6 bases and J by 2 bases; unmatched bases: 7. This CDR3 is built from 15 residues. The V gene's germline CDR1 is ENHRY and CDR2 SYGVKD. CDR3 DNA: TGTGCCATCAGGACCGGGACAGGGGCGACCTACGAGCAGTACTTC. It encodes CAIRTGTGATYEQYF.

DNA for the CDR3: TGTGCCACCAGCAGAGTTTTGACGACAGGGGGCGAAGAGACCCAGTACTTC. Protein product: CATSRVLTTGGEETQYF. This rearrangement joins TRBV15 to TRBJ2-5, with TRBD1 matching over 10 bases. The CDR3 is 17 residues long. Trimming removed 1 base from V and 3 bases from J; junction bases left unmatched: 8. From germline, CDR1 is LNHNV and CDR2 YYDKDF (reference sequence).

J is TRBJ1-1 and V is TRBV4-3, with 10 bases aligning to TRBD1. Germline lookup yields CDR1 LGHNA and CDR2 YSLEER. Trimming cost V 5 bases and J 7 bases; bases outside gene matches: 10. The CDR3 runs 15 residues. The CDR3, as DNA: TGCGCCAGCAGCACACTAGGGACAGGGGACCTTGAAGCTTTCTTT. Translating gives CASSTLGTGDLEAFF.

The table lists this clone with a few counts. This chain uses TRBV2 with TRBJ1-1; perhaps TRBD1 as D (6 bases). V lost 7 bases to trimming and J lost 7 bases, with 13 bases between them. CDR3 length: 12 residues. Germline V gene lookup returns CDR1 SNHLY and CDR2 FYNNEI. CDR3 loop: CASKGRGIEAFF. In DNA form, the CDR3 reads TGTGCCAGCAAAGGCAGGGGTATTGAAGCTTTCTTT.

The chain couples TRBV10-2 to TRBJ2-7; 10 bases agree with TRBD2. This CDR3 comprises 15 residues. Trimming cost V 0 bases and J 6 bases; bases outside gene matches: 5. Germline CDR1 reads WSHSY; CDR2 reads SAAADI. CDR3 nucleotides: TGCGCCAGCAGTGAGTCGAAAGCGGGAGGGCTCGAGCAGTACTTC. Its protein product is CASSESKAGGLEQYF.

This clone was seen a few times. The V call is TRBV6-1, the J call TRBJ1-1; 7 bases fit TRBD1. Per the germline V gene, CDR1 is MNHNS and CDR2 is SASEGT. Losses at the gene ends were 2 bases for V and 5 bases for J; bases not matched to a gene: 5. This CDR3 spans 14 amino acids. CDR3 protein: CASSEQGVRTEAFF. In DNA form, the CDR3 reads TGTGCCAGCAGTGAACAGGGGGTGAGGACTGAAGCTTTCTTT.

The chain links TRBV9 to TRBJ2-1, with 8 bases lining up with TRBD2. V trimming: 1 base; J trimming: 5 bases; junction bases outside the gene matches: 5. Germline CDR1 and CDR2: SGDLS and YYNGEE. This CDR3 comprises 15 residues. The CDR3 loop is CASSVPGGPDNEQFF. The CDR3 bases are TGTGCCAGCAGCGTACCGGGAGGGCCAGACAATGAGCAGTTCTTC.

The chain is built from TRBV19 and TRBJ2-2; D not certain. Germline V gene data show CDR1 as LNHDA and CDR2 as SQIVND (reference sequence). This CDR3 is built from 15 residues. V dropped 6 bases and J dropped 3 bases, with 14 bases sitting between them. For the CDR3, the DNA is TGTGCCAGTAGAATATTTAGTGGTCACACCGGGGAGCTGTTTTTT. Translated: CASRIFSGHTGELFF.

This chain uses TRBV29-1 with TRBJ2-7; TRBD1 matches 7 bases. The trim removed 6 bases at V and 2 bases at J, leaving 1 base unmatched. Germline V CDR1 and CDR2: SQVTM, ANQGSEA. The CDR3 covers 11 residues. CDR3 residues: CSVGQTYEQYF. The CDR3 DNA reads TGCAGCGTGGGACAGACCTACGAGCAGTACTTC.

The genes are TRBV4-3 and TRBJ2-7, with D possibly matching TRBD2 (6 bases). V was pared by 2 bases and J by 2 bases, with 13 bases between. Germline values: CDR1 LGHNA, CDR2 YSLEER. The length of the CDR3 is 15 residues. CDR3 residues: CASSQSGTLTYEQYF. CDR3 sequence (DNA): TGCGCCAGCAGCCAATCCGGGACTCTGACCTACGAGCAGTACTTC.

Details on this clone: At one end, the junction sequence differs from germline, possibly due to a read error. The chain links TRBV9 to TRBJ1-3; D uncertain. Germline-derived CDR1 and CDR2 are SGDLS and YYNGEE. The CDR3 is made up of 15 amino acids. In DNA form, the CDR3 reads TGTGCCGGCAGCGTAGAGGGAAGCTCTGGAAACACCATATATTTT. It specifies CAGSVEGSSGNTIYF. The full variable domain, rest sourced from reference TRBV9 and TRBJ1-3, is DSGVTQTPKHLITATGQRVTLRCSPRSGDLSVYWYQQSLDQGLQFLIQYYNGEERAKGNILERFSAQQFPDLHSELNLSSLELGDSALYFCAGSVEGSSGNTIYFGEGSWLTVV.

This chain links TRBV4-1 with TRBJ2-3, with 9 bases matching TRBD1. The CDR3 is made up of 16 amino acids. From germline, CDR1 is MGHRA and CDR2 YSYEKL. J gave up 2 bases and V 2 bases, and 5 bases lay outside the gene matches. Here the CDR3 reads CASSQFGTGHTDTQYF. In nucleotides, the CDR3 is TGCGCCAGCAGCCAATTCGGGACAGGGCACACAGATACGCAGTATTTT.

The chain is built from TRBV7-8 and TRBJ2-1; no clear D. The CDR3 totals 12 residues. V lost 2 bases to trimming and J lost 10 bases, with 9 bases between them. Germline V gives CDR1 SGHVS, CDR2 FQNEAQ. Written as DNA, the CDR3 is TGTGCCAGCAGCTTAATCTCCCCCGAGCAGTTCTTC. Translated, it gives CASSLISPEQFF.

The count of this clone is one. The rearrangement joins TRBV6-1 to TRBJ2-7; D may be TRBD1 or TRBD2 (6 bases each). This CDR3 has 12 amino acids. CDR1 is MNHNS, CDR2 SASEGT, per germline. V was trimmed by 7 bases and J by 3 bases, leaving 10 bases between them. CDR3 in amino acids: CASNRGLYEQYF. DNA for the CDR3: TGTGCCAGCAATCGGGGGCTCTACGAGCAGTACTTC.

This clone has a single count. The gene calls are TRBV10-3 and TRBJ2-5; possible D gene TRBD1, 5 bases. The CDR3 totals 15 residues. Between the trimmed V and J ends, which lost 5 bases and 5 bases, there was a span of 18 bases. Germline V gene lookup returns CDR1 ENHRY and CDR2 SYGVKD. CDR3 in DNA: TGTGCCATCAGTAAAGTCTACCTAGGGGTGGAGACCCAGTACTTC. Residues: CAISKVYLGVETQYF.

V usage is TRBV29-1 and J usage is TRBJ2-1, with 11 positions matching TRBD1. The V and J ends lost 6 bases and 4 bases, in that order; junction bases with no gene match: 8. There are 15 residues in the CDR3. Looked up from germline, CDR1 is SQVTM and CDR2 is ANQGSEA. The CDR3 nucleotides are TGCAGCGTCGCCCGGACAGGGGGCGAGTACAATGAGCAGTTCTTC. Translation: CSVARTGGEYNEQFF.

As regards this clone: Germline and junction disagree at one end, which may indicate a read error. The chain combines TRBV5-6 with TRBJ2-5, with a possible D match to TRBD1 (6 bases). Germline V lookup: CDR1 SGHDT, CDR2 YYEEEE. The CDR3 loop spans 15 amino acids. The CDR3 nucleotides are TGTGCCAGCAGCTTGTTACTGCCCCAAGGGGGACCCCTGGACTTC. It specifies CASSLLLPQGGPLDF.

The chain uses TRBV4-3 and TRBJ1-1; D perhaps matches TRBD1 (5 bases). The CDR3 extends over 15 amino acids. Per the germline V gene, CDR1 is LGHNA and CDR2 is YSLEER. V was clipped by 1 base and J by 3 bases, with 12 bases between them. This chain's CDR3 is CASSQGGGLDTEAFF. Written as DNA, the CDR3 is TGCGCCAGCAGCCAAGGGGGGGGACTAGACACTGAAGCTTTCTTT.